This T cell receptor beta chain was captured in a study of blood T cell repertoires in COVID-19. Produced via immunoSEQ multiplex PCR; TCRdb's table is partial and in-frame only. The sample shows 220,000 or so clones, over 80% of them seen only once. The CDR3 covers 16 residues. V lost 6 bases and J lost 4, with 21 bases in between. Germline V lookup: CDR1 LNHDA, CDR2 SQIVND (reference sequence). V usage is TRBV19 and J usage is TRBJ1-2, with TRBD1 as a possible D gene (6 bases). This receptor was obtained from a woman aged 40 to 50 who had recovered from COVID-19. The sequenced sample consisted of PBMCs or T cells enriched from blood (not recorded which). CDR3 nucleotides: TGTGCCAGTAGCCAGCACCGGGACACATCCCTCTATGGCTACACCTTC. Amino acids: CASSQHRDTSLYGYTF.